This T cell receptor (beta chain) was documented in a study of T cells in localized non-small cell lung cancer. Study-level findings and limits: A raised T cell density in blood coincided with lengthier overall survival. Sequencing, confined to only one tumor region, leaves heterogeneity possible. Uninvolved adjacent lung had the highest recorded T cell clonality, with tumor below it. Adjacent lung held a median approximately 57 of the top 100 tumor clones.

The data were produced by immunoSEQ multiplex PCR, yet TCRdb's version contains in-frame clones alone and is incomplete. Here the sample spans 25,000 to 30,000 clones, over 80% being singletons. This clone was recorded once. Its antigen is unknown. The CDR3 totals 14 residues. Germline V lookup: CDR1 SGHRS, CDR2 YFSETQ. The germline V and J ends were trimmed by 0 bases and 3 bases, with 10 bases remaining between them. The sample in question was peripheral blood mononuclear cells, obtained before any cancer treatment. This chain uses TRBV5-1 with TRBJ2-7; perhaps TRBD1 as D (6 bases). The TCR originated in a woman aged 35-75 years with stage III lung adenocarcinoma. CDR3 sequence reads: CASSLGYRDYEQYF. CDR3 bases: TGCGCCAGCAGCTTGGGGTACAGGGACTACGAGCAGTACTTC. The complete variable domain, with remaining parts taken from reference TRBV5-1 and TRBJ2-7, reads KAGVTQTPRYLIKTRGQQVTLSCSPISGHRSVSWYQQTPGQGLQFLFEYFSETQRNKGNFPGRFSGRQFSNSRSEMNVSTLELGDSALYLCASSLGYRDYEQYFGPGTRLTVT.